The 24 T cell receptor beta chains below all came from one sample that was sequenced in a study of T cells in localized non-small cell lung cancer. Clones were sequenced by immunoSEQ multiplex PCR, and TCRdb holds only the in-frame ones, with some missing. The table lists more than 45,000 clones, roughly 84% of them singletons. The sample was peripheral blood mononuclear cells, taken before any cancer treatment. All receptors come from a man between 40 and 75 years old with stage III lung adenocarcinoma.

The chain combines TRBV29-1 with TRBJ2-1; no definite D call. The CDR3 contains 11 residues. Germline V gene data show CDR1 as SQVTM and CDR2 as ANQGSEA. Trimming removed 4 bases at V and 5 bases at J, with 6 bases between. This CDR3 is CSVVRDNEQFF. CDR3 nucleotides: TGCAGCGTTGTTCGGGACAATGAGCAGTTCTTC.

This clone was seen at least ten times. The genes are TRBV7-9 and TRBJ1-4; 8 nucleotides agree with TRBD1. From germline, CDR1 is SEHNR and CDR2 FQNEAQ (reference sequence). The V and J ends lost 7 bases and 5 bases, in that order; junction bases with no gene match: 9. The CDR3 loop spans 15 amino acids. The CDR3 region has the DNA TGTGCCAGCACCATTGCGGGGACAGGAAATGAAAAACTGTTTTTT. It specifies CASTIAGTGNEKLFF.

This chain links TRBV2 with TRBJ2-1, with 11 nucleotides matching TRBD2. CDR3 length equals 16 residues. Germline CDR1 reads SNHLY; CDR2 reads FYNNEI. Trimming took 5 bases from V and 3 from J; bases not matched to a gene: 6. Here the CDR3 DNA reads TGTGCCAGCAGTACCCCGACTAGCGGGGACTACAATGAGCAGTTCTTC. Translated: CASSTPTSGDYNEQFF.

V and J are TRBV2 and TRBJ2-3; 9 bases align to TRBD1. V shed 6 bases and J 5 bases; nucleotides not matched to a gene: 3. Germline V gene sequence: CDR1 SNHLY, CDR2 FYNNEI. The CDR3 has 13 amino acids. The CDR3 DNA reads TGTGCCAGCAGCCGACAGGGGGGAGATACGCAGTATTTT. Translating gives CASSRQGGDTQYF.

The chain joins TRBV18 to TRBJ2-1, with D possibly being TRBD2 (6 bases). Germline V CDR1 and CDR2: KGHSH, LQKENI. This CDR3 region has 15 residues. V was shortened by 3 bases and J by 9 bases, with 18 bases between the two germline ends. The CDR3 sequence is CASSPTRAGRREQFF. CDR3 sequence (DNA): TGTGCCAGCTCACCCACGAGGGCAGGGAGGCGTGAGCAGTTCTTC.

The count of this clone is one. V usage is TRBV19 and J usage is TRBJ1-1, with 7 bases aligning to TRBD1. Unmatched junction bases numbered 6, after V lost 5 bases and J lost 0 bases. CDR1 and CDR2 from the germline V gene are LNHDA and SQIVND (reference sequence). The CDR3 covers 15 residues. CDR3 sequence: CASSPRQGVNTEAFF. The CDR3 nucleotides read TGTGCCAGTAGTCCCCGACAGGGAGTGAACACTGAAGCTTTCTTT.

V and J are TRBV10-2 and TRBJ2-1; D is unresolved. The germline V gene encodes CDR1 WSHSY and CDR2 SAAADI. This CDR3 comprises 15 residues. V gave up 6 bases and J gave up 3 bases, with 15 bases separating them. The CDR3 loop reads CASRHTGPGYNEQFF. The CDR3 region has the DNA TGCGCCAGCAGGCACACCGGACCGGGCTACAATGAGCAGTTCTTC.

The rearrangement links TRBV15 to TRBJ2-7; D may correspond to TRBD1 or TRBD2 (5 bases each). V lost 6 bases and J lost 5, with 17 bases in between. CDR1 LNHNV and CDR2 YYDKDF come from the germline V gene (reference sequence). CDR3 length equals 14 residues. CDR3 in amino acids: CATRPEGSYNEQYF. CDR3 sequence (DNA): TGTGCCACCAGGCCTGAGGGGTCATACAACGAGCAGTACTTC.

V is TRBV6-1 and J is TRBJ1-1; TRBD1 agrees at 8 bases. The CDR3 runs 14 residues. V trimming: 7 bases; J trimming: 4 bases; junction bases outside the gene matches: 8. Germline V lookup: CDR1 MNHNS, CDR2 SASEGT. The CDR3 region has the DNA TGTGCCAGCACTTTGGACAGGGTGGGCACTGAAGCTTTCTTT. It specifies CASTLDRVGTEAFF.

The CDR3 sequence: CASSPAGPGSNEQFF. The CDR3 nucleotides read TGTGCCAGCAGCCCCGCGGGGCCCGGCTCAAATGAGCAGTTCTTC. This chain connects TRBV7-3 to TRBJ2-1; tentatively, D is TRBD2 (6 bases). The CDR3 covers 15 residues. Between the trimmed V and J ends, which lost 5 bases and 7 bases, there was a span of 18 bases. Germline CDR1 is SGHTA and CDR2 is FQGTGA. The variable domain in full, with the rest retrieved from reference TRBV7-3 and TRBJ2-1, is GAGVSQTPSNKVTEKGKYVELRCDPISGHTALYWYRQSLGQGPEFLIYFQGTGAADDSGLPNDRFFAVRPEGSVSTLKIQRTERGDSAVYLCASSPAGPGSNEQFFGPGTRLTVL.

The genes are TRBV9 and TRBJ2-7; 9 bases match TRBD1. The trim removed 3 bases at V and 0 bases at J, leaving 10 bases unmatched. The CDR3 is 17 amino acids. Germline CDR1 reads SGDLS; CDR2 reads YYNGEE. The CDR3 reads CASSAVNRGPYSYEQYF. The CDR3 DNA is TGTGCCAGCAGCGCTGTAAACAGGGGGCCTTACTCCTACGAGCAGTACTTC. Filled out from reference TRBV9 and TRBJ2-7, the complete variable domain reads DSGVTQTPKHLITATGQRVTLRCSPRSGDLSVYWYQQSLDQGLQFLIQYYNGEERAKGNILERFSAQQFPDLHSELNLSSLELGDSALYFCASSAVNRGPYSYEQYFGPGTRLTVT.

J is TRBJ1-5 and V is TRBV7-6; D is unclear. Trimming cost V 1 base and J 7 bases, with 8 bases left between them. CDR3 length equals 13 residues. Germline V lookup: CDR1 SGHVS, CDR2 FNYEAQ. The CDR3 loop reads CASSLGVGQPQHF. In nucleotides, the CDR3 is TGTGCCAGCAGCTTAGGGGTTGGACAGCCCCAGCATTTT. Supplemented by reference TRBV7-6 and TRBJ1-5, the full variable domain reads GAGVSQSPRYKVTKRGQDVALRCDPISGHVSLYWYRQALGQGPEFLTYFNYEAQQDKSGLPNDRFSAERPEGSISTLTIQRTEQRDSAMYRCASSLGVGQPQHFGDGTRLSIL.

The chain has TRBV6-5 and TRBJ2-7; weak D call: TRBD1 (6 bases). CDR1 and CDR2 (germline): MNHEY, SVGAGI. CDR3 size: 15 residues. The V end was cut by 4 bases, the J end by 5 bases, with 18 bases between. The CDR3 spells CASSFPGQWPNEQYF. The DNA of the CDR3 is TGTGCCAGCAGTTTCCCGGGACAATGGCCCAACGAGCAGTACTTC.

This chain connects TRBV4-2 to TRBJ2-2, with 7 bases that match TRBD1. This CDR3 has 16 residues. The V and J ends lost 2 bases and 1 base, in that order; junction bases with no gene match: 4. Germline V gene lookup returns CDR1 LGHNA and CDR2 YNFKEQ. In nucleotides, the CDR3 is TGTGCCAGCAGCCAACCCGACAGGGAGAACACCGGGGAGCTGTTTTTT. Its translation is CASSQPDRENTGELFF.

The chain employs TRBV27 and TRBJ2-1; D is possibly TRBD1 or TRBD2 (5 bases each). Per germline, CDR1 MNHEY and CDR2 SMNVEV (reference sequence). The CDR3 runs to 11 residues. The CDR3: CSTGTDNEQFF. CDR3 nucleotide sequence: TGTTCTACCGGGACGGACAATGAGCAGTTCTTC.

The gene calls are TRBV6-6 and TRBJ2-1; 15 nucleotides agree with TRBD2. CDR3 length equals 15 residues. CDR1 MNHNY and CDR2 SVGAGI come from the germline V gene (reference sequence). Trimming at V came to 6 bases and at J to 12 bases, leaving 9 bases not matched to a gene. The CDR3 loop is CASSQGGLAGGRQFF. The CDR3 region has the DNA TGTGCCAGCAGCCAAGGGGGACTAGCGGGAGGCAGGCAGTTCTTC.

The V and J genes are TRBV28 and TRBJ2-7; D remains ambiguous. V gave up 5 bases and J gave up 1 base, with 15 bases separating them. CDR1 is MDHEN, CDR2 SYDVKM, per germline. This CDR3 spans 15 amino acids. The CDR3 DNA reads as TGTGCCAGCAGTGTCTTAAGGAGCTTGTCCTACGAGCAGTACTTC. This codes for CASSVLRSLSYEQYF.

The chain carries TRBV7-9 and TRBJ2-5; D might be TRBD1 or TRBD2, each matching 6 bases. Trimming took off 7 bases at V and 2 bases at J, with 20 bases between the two ends. Per germline, CDR1 SEHNR and CDR2 FQNEAQ (reference sequence). The CDR3 has 16 residues. In DNA form, the CDR3 reads TGTGCCAGCAACGGGGGCGTGGGGTCGGGACAAGAGACCCAGTACTTC. The encoded protein is CASNGGVGSGQETQYF. The variable domain in full, completed from reference TRBV7-9 and TRBJ2-5, reads DTGVSQNPRHKITKRGQNVTFRCDPISEHNRLYWYRQTLGQGPEFLTYFQNEAQLEKSRLLSDRFSAERPKGSFSTLEIQRTEQGDSAMYLCASNGGVGSGQETQYFGPGTRLLVL.

Details on this clone: In the same sample, other DNA sequences code for this CDR3. This chain links TRBV11-3 with TRBJ1-3; D is unresolved. The germline gives CDR1 SGHNT, CDR2 YENEEA. This CDR3 has 14 residues. The germline V and J ends were trimmed by 5 bases and 0 bases, with 8 bases remaining between them. The CDR3 region has the DNA TGTGCCAGCAGCCCGGGAATCTCTGGAAACACCATATATTTT. It translates to CASSPGISGNTIYF.

V is TRBV5-4 and J is TRBJ2-5, with 8 bases lining up with TRBD2. V lost 0 bases, J lost 1 base, and 2 bases stayed unmatched. Germline CDR1 SGHNT, CDR2 YYREEE (reference sequence). The length of the CDR3 is 15 residues. CDR3 amino acids: CASSLGLAGQETQYF. In DNA form, the CDR3 reads TGTGCCAGCAGCTTGGGGCTAGCGGGCCAAGAGACCCAGTACTTC.

The J gene is TRBJ2-2, the V gene TRBV19, with unresolved D. V lost 7 bases to trimming and J lost 3 bases, with 9 bases between them. The length of the CDR3 is 13 residues. Germline V gene data show CDR1 as LNHDA and CDR2 as SQIVND (reference sequence). The CDR3 sequence: CASTIGYTGELFF. Here the CDR3 DNA reads TGTGCCAGTACCATAGGGTACACCGGGGAGCTGTTTTTT.

For the CDR3, the DNA is TGTGCCAGCAGTGACAAGGACTCCTACGAGCAGTACTTC. The encoded protein is CASSDKDSYEQYF. The V gene is TRBV2, the J gene TRBJ2-7; D gene ambiguous. CDR1 and CDR2 from the germline V gene are SNHLY and FYNNEI. The CDR3 has 13 amino acids. V dropped 3 bases and J dropped 0 bases, with 6 bases sitting between them.

The chain has TRBV10-3 and TRBJ2-7; 9 positions agree with TRBD1. CDR3 length equals 14 residues. Germline CDR1 is ENHRY and CDR2 is SYGVKD. Trimming took 10 bases from V and 5 from J; bases not matched to a gene: 12. The CDR3 sequence is CATMPGQGIDEQYF. Here the CDR3 DNA reads TGTGCCACCATGCCGGGACAGGGTATCGACGAGCAGTACTTC.

The CDR3 is CASTYALAGPGANVLTF. The CDR3 nucleotides are TGTGCCAGCACCTACGCGCTAGCGGGGCCTGGGGCCAACGTCCTGACTTTC. V is TRBV5-4 and J is TRBJ2-6; 9 nucleotides align to TRBD2. The CDR3 sequence is 17 residues long. The germline gives CDR1 SGHNT, CDR2 YYREEE (reference sequence). V gave up 6 bases and J gave up 2 bases; unmatched junction bases: 9. Supplemented by reference TRBV5-4 and TRBJ2-6, the full variable domain reads ETGVTQSPTHLIKTRGQQVTLRCSSQSGHNTVSWYQQALGQGPQFIFQYYREEENGRGNFPPRFSGLQFPNYSSELNVNALELDDSALYLCASTYALAGPGANVLTFGAGSRLTVL.